The 11 T cell receptor beta chains presented below share a single source sample, sequenced in a study of T cell responses to AZD1222 COVID-19 vaccine. The data were produced by immunoSEQ multiplex PCR, yet TCRdb's version contains in-frame clones alone and is incomplete. The sample consists of 64,000 or so clones, about four fifths of them appearing once. The sequences come from peripheral blood, collected on day 0 of AZD1222 vaccination. The origin of the receptors is an adult in good health.

V is TRBV18 and J is TRBJ2-1, with 11 bases lining up with TRBD2. Germline V CDR1 and CDR2: KGHSH, LQKENI. The V gene end was trimmed by 6 bases and the J gene end by 6 bases; junction bases not matched to a gene: 7. This CDR3 is built from 15 residues. The CDR3 nucleotides are TGTGCCAGCTCGTCTACTAGCGGGGGCCGCAATGAGCAGTTCTTC. Protein sequence: CASSSTSGGRNEQFF.

J is TRBJ2-7 and V is TRBV12-3 or TRBV12-4; D tentatively fits TRBD1 or TRBD2 (5 bases each). The V end was cut by 9 bases, the J end by 2 bases, with 14 bases between. The CDR3 runs to 13 residues. The CDR3 protein is CARAWTGPYEQYF. The CDR3 DNA reads as TGTGCCAGGGCCTGGACGGGACCCTACGAGCAGTACTTC.

This clone was found a few times. The J gene is TRBJ2-7, the V gene TRBV2; 8 bases fit TRBD1. V shed 6 bases and J 3 bases; nucleotides not matched to a gene: 1. The CDR3 runs 12 residues. The germline V gene encodes CDR1 SNHLY and CDR2 FYNNEI. Here the CDR3 reads CASRGQVYEQYF. CDR3 bases: TGTGCCAGCAGGGGACAGGTCTACGAGCAGTACTTC.

As concerns this clone: One end of the junction does not line up with germline, which may come from a read error. This chain connects TRBV6-1 to TRBJ2-3; 10 bases map to TRBD2. Germline loops: CDR1 MNHNS, CDR2 SASEGT. This CDR3 spans 15 amino acids. The CDR3 nucleotides are TGTGCCAGCAGCGAAGCGGGGGGGCCGGCAGATACGCAGTATTTT. Amino acids: CASSEAGGPADTQYF.

The J gene is TRBJ2-1, the V gene TRBV5-1; D uncertain. This CDR3 contains 18 residues. Trimming took 4 bases from V and 1 from J, leaving 21 bases between them. Looked up from germline, CDR1 is SGHRS and CDR2 is YFSETQ. The CDR3 nucleotides are TGCGCCAGCAGCCCTGGGCCCGCGGCATTGGGGTCCTACAATGAGCAGTTCTTC. The encoded protein is CASSPGPAALGSYNEQFF.

The chain has TRBV27 and TRBJ1-5; possible D gene TRBD1, 5 bases. The CDR3 consists of 16 residues. Trimming removed 6 bases at V and 9 bases at J, with 24 bases between. CDR1 and CDR2 (germline): MNHEY, SMNVEV (reference sequence). CDR3 sequence (DNA): TGTGCCAGCAGCCCAACCAGAGGGACCCTCGGTGGGCCCCAGCATTTT. This codes for CASSPTRGTLGGPQHF.

The CDR3 region has the DNA TGTGCCAGCGGACGGGGGGGATCTGAAAAACTGTTTTTT. Its translation is CASGRGGSEKLFF. The rearrangement uses TRBV7-2 and TRBJ1-4; D may be TRBD1 (5 bases). Germline V CDR1 and CDR2: SGHTA, FQGNSA. The germline V and J ends were trimmed by 8 bases and 7 bases, with 14 bases remaining between them. This CDR3 has 13 residues.

V gene TRBV6-5 combines with J gene TRBJ2-7, with D possibly TRBD1 on 6 matching bases. The CDR3 consists of 13 residues. Trimming took off 2 bases at V and 2 bases at J, with 7 bases between the two ends. Looked up from germline, CDR1 is MNHEY and CDR2 is SVGAGI. CDR3 nucleotides: TGTGCCAGCAGTTACGGGACAACCTACGAGCAGTACTTC. Translation gives CASSYGTTYEQYF.

The V gene is TRBV7-2, the J gene TRBJ1-3; 7 nucleotides agree with TRBD1. Germline assignment: CDR1 SGHTA and CDR2 FQGNSA. Losses at the gene ends were 8 bases for V and 4 bases for J; bases not matched to a gene: 2. The CDR3 runs to 12 residues. The CDR3 DNA follows: TGTGCCAGCGGGGACAGAGGAAACACCATATATTTT. Its protein product is CASGDRGNTIYF.

V is TRBV9 and J is TRBJ1-3; D is ambiguous. Trimming cost V 0 bases and J 0 bases, with 7 bases left between them. This CDR3 spans 15 amino acids. Germline V gene lookup returns CDR1 SGDLS and CDR2 YYNGEE. The CDR3 nucleotides read TGTGCCAGCAGCGTAGAACCGGCCTCTGGAAACACCATATATTTT. As protein: CASSVEPASGNTIYF.

This sequence joins TRBV4-1 and TRBJ1-2, with a weak D call TRBD1 (5 bases). V was shortened by 2 bases and J by 4 bases, with 14 bases between the two germline ends. Per the germline V gene, CDR1 is MGHRA and CDR2 is YSYEKL. This CDR3 is 15 amino acids long. The CDR3 loop reads CASSQRTDSLYGYTF. DNA for the CDR3: TGCGCCAGCAGCCAAAGGACCGACAGTCTCTATGGCTACACCTTC.